This is a list of T cell receptor beta chains from one sample in a study of blood T cell repertoires in COVID-19. The data were produced by immunoSEQ multiplex PCR, yet TCRdb's version contains in-frame clones alone and is incomplete. Of tens of thousands of clones in the sample, roughly 83% were seen once. The sample taken for sequencing was peripheral blood. The receptors were sampled from a human donor in a cohort sampled during active COVID-19. Both conserved end residues are part of each CDR3. Each record gives: V gene, D gene, J gene, clone size, CDR3 protein, CDR3 DNA. A D gene is named only where the DNA matches it firmly. Clone size is shown for a subset of rows, as once, few, many or a class of expanded clone.

TRBV2	.	TRBJ2-7	.	CASSGPGLDNYEQYF	TGTGCCAGCAGTGGGCCGGGACTTGACAACTACGAGCAGTACTTC
TRBV6-6	.	TRBJ2-3	.	CASSYTRQAHTDTQYF	TGTGCCAGCAGTTACACCCGACAGGCTCACACAGATACGCAGTATTTT
TRBV25-1	TRBD1	TRBJ1-4	.	CASSEGTGYGGEKLFF	TGTGCCAGCAGTGAGGGGACAGGGTACGGGGGTGAAAAACTGTTTTTT
TRBV30	.	TRBJ1-4	.	CAWSGEGLGVATNEKLFF	TGTGCCTGGAGCGGGGAAGGGCTGGGTGTAGCAACTAATGAAAAACTGTTTTTT
TRBV19	.	TRBJ1-1	.	CASSRGTAGEAFF	TGTGCCAGTAGCCGAGGAACGGCGGGAGAAGCTTTCTTT
TRBV28	.	TRBJ1-4	.	CASNGGYEKLFF	TGTGCCAGCAACGGGGGATACGAAAAACTGTTTTTT
TRBV5-1	TRBD1	TRBJ1-2	.	CASRQGGDRGLYGYTF	TGCGCCAGCCGTCAAGGGGGGGACAGGGGTCTTTATGGCTACACCTTC
TRBV12-3/TRBV12-4	TRBD1	TRBJ2-4	.	CASSVDRKNIQYF	TGTGCCAGCTCTGTGGACAGGAAAAACATTCAGTACTTC
TRBV28	TRBD1	TRBJ2-7	.	CASSPPGQSYEQYF	TGTGCCAGCAGCCCCCCGGGACAGAGCTACGAGCAGTACTTC
TRBV5-1	.	TRBJ2-1	.	CASSLGQGGVNEQFF	TGCGCCAGCAGCTTGGGACAGGGAGGCGTAAATGAGCAGTTCTTC
TRBV28	.	TRBJ2-1	once	CASSFRDRSEQFF	TGTGCCAGCAGTTTCAGGGATCGGTCTGAGCAGTTCTTC
TRBV2	.	TRBJ1-3	.	CASSESASGNTIYF	TGTGCCAGCAGTGAATCAGCGTCTGGAAACACCATATATTTT
TRBV7-2	TRBD1	TRBJ1-1	.	CASSPYGQGDAFF	TGTGCCAGCAGCCCATACGGACAGGGGGACGCTTTCTTT
TRBV2	.	TRBJ1-1	.	CAQRPDRNTEAFF	TGTGCCCAAAGACCGGACAGGAACACTGAAGCTTTCTTT
TRBV7-9	TRBD2	TRBJ2-2	.	CASSPGLAPNTGELFF	TGTGCCAGCAGCCCGGGACTAGCGCCGAACACCGGGGAGCTGTTTTTT
TRBV9	TRBD2	TRBJ2-3	.	CASSRTSGRGSTDTQYF	TGTGCCAGCTCTCGGACTAGCGGGAGAGGAAGCACAGATACGCAGTATTTT
TRBV11-2	.	TRBJ1-3	.	CASVRVGGNTIYF	TGTGCCAGCGTCCGGGTTGGTGGAAACACCATATATTTT
TRBV4-2	.	TRBJ2-7	many	CASSQSGFSYEQYF	TGTGCCAGCAGCCAATCGGGTTTTTCCTACGAGCAGTACTTC
TRBV6-5	.	TRBJ1-1	.	CASRDTGPAAFF	TGTGCCAGCAGAGATACAGGGCCGGCGGCTTTCTTT
TRBV7-2	.	TRBJ1-3	.	CASSSQGSGNTIYF	TGTGCCAGCAGCTCCCAGGGCTCTGGAAACACCATATATTTT
TRBV4-2	.	TRBJ1-1	.	CASSQDDRGRNTEAFF	TGTGCCAGCAGCCAAGATGATCGGGGGAGGAACACTGAAGCTTTCTTT
TRBV5-1	TRBD1	TRBJ1-2	.	CASSLGNTGGDGYTF	TGCGCCAGCAGCTTGGGGAACACAGGGGGCGATGGCTACACCTTC
TRBV4-3	TRBD1	TRBJ1-5	.	CASSQDSTGGNQPQHF	TGCGCCAGCAGCCAAGACTCAACAGGGGGCAATCAGCCCCAGCATTTT
TRBV9	.	TRBJ2-1	.	CASSVGDSSLDEQFF	TGTGCCAGCAGCGTAGGGGACTCCAGCTTGGATGAGCAGTTCTTC
TRBV6-4	TRBD1	TRBJ2-1	.	CASSLDRGLPNEQFF	TGTGCCAGCAGCTTGGACAGGGGGCTTCCCAATGAGCAGTTCTTC
TRBV2	.	TRBJ1-1	.	CASSTDSNTEAFF	TGTGCCAGCAGCACGGACAGCAACACTGAAGCTTTCTTT